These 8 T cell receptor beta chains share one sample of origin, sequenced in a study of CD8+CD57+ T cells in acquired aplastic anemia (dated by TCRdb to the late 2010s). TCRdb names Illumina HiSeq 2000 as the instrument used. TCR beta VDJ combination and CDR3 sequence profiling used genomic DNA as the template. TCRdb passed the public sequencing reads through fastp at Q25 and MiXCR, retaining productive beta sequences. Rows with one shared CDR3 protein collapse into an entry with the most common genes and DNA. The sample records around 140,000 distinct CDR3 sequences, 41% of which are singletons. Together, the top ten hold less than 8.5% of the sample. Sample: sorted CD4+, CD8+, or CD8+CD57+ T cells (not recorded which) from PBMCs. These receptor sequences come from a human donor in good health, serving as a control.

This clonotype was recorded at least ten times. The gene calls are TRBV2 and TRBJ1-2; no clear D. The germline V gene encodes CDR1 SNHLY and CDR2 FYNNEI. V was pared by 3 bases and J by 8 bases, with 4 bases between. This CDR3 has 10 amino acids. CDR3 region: CASSEGGYTF. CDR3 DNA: TGTGCCAGCAGTGAGGGGGGCTACACCTTC.

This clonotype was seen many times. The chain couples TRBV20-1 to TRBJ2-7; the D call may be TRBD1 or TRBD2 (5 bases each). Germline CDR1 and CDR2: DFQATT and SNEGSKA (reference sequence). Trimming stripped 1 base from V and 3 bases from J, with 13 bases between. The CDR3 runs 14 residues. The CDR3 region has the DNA TGCAGTGCTAGAGGGATGGGACCGGACTACGAGCAGTACTTC. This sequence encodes CSARGMGPDYEQYF.

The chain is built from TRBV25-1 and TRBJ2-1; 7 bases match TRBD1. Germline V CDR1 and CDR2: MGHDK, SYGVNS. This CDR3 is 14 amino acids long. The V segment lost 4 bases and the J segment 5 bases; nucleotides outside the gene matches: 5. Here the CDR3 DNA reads TGTGCCAGCAGTGCTTTTCAGGGGGACAATGAGCAGTTCTTC. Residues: CASSAFQGDNEQFF.

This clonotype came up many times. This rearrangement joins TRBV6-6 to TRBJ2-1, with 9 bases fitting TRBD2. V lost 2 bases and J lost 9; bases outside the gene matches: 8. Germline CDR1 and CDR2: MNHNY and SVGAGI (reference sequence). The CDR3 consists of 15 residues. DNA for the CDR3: TGTGCCAGCAGTTACCCCAGCGGGGGGCCTGCTGAGCAGTTCTTC. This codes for CASSYPSGGPAEQFF.

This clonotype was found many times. DNA of the CDR3: TGCGCCAGCAGCTTGGCAACCGGGACAGGGAGGCCCAATGAGCAGTTCTTC. It yields the protein CASSLATGTGRPNEQFF. The V gene is TRBV5-1, the J gene TRBJ2-1; 9 nucleotides agree with TRBD1. V dropped 0 bases and J dropped 6; count of bases not matched to a gene: 10. Germline CDR1 and CDR2: SGHRS and YFSETQ. The CDR3 consists of 17 residues.

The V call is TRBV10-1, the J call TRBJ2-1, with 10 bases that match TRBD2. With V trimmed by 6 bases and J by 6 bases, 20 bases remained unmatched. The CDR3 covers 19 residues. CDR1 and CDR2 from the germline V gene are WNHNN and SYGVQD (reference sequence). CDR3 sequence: CASRGGGNIAGGNGNEQFF. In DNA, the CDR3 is TGCGCCAGCAGGGGGGGTGGTAACATAGCGGGAGGTAACGGCAATGAGCAGTTCTTC.

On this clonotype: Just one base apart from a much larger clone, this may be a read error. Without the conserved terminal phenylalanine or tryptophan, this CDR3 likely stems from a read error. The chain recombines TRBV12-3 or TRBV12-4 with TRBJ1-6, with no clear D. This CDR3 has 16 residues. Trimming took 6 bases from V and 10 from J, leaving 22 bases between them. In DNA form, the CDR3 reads TGTGCCAGCAGCCCCTTGGCAGAGGGAGGGAGGTCACCCCTCCACTCT. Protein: CASSPLAEGGRSPLHS.

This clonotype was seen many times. DNA of the CDR3: TGCAGTGCCCCTCCCAGGCCCACAGATACGCAGTATTTT. As protein: CSAPPRPTDTQYF. The chain has TRBV20-1 and TRBJ2-3; D is unresolved. This CDR3 comprises 13 residues. V lost 6 bases to trimming and J lost 2 bases, with 12 bases between them. From germline, CDR1 is DFQATT and CDR2 SNEGSKA (reference sequence).